This T cell receptor (beta chain) was identified in a study of CD8+ T cells in alopecia areata. This CDR3 is 13 amino acids long. From germline, CDR1 is MNHEY and CDR2 SMNVEV (reference sequence). J was trimmed by 2 bases and V by 4 bases; bases with no gene match: 2. Of note for this clone: What it binds is unknown.

TCR sequencing used cDNA made by reverse transcription of extracted RNA. The repertoire was sequenced with immunoSEQ multiplex PCR; TCRdb's copy has only in-frame clones and lacks some. The sample lists 50,000 to 80,000 clones, roughly 45% seen once, with around 54% in the top ten. Findings and caveats of the study: Clonality in lesional scalp, especially alopecia totalis/universalis, exceeded that of normal scalp.

Alopecia areata patients provided lesional scalp punch biopsies and peripheral blood, both collected for the study. Sorting from PBMCs produced CD4+ and CD8+ T cells. The J gene is TRBJ2-7, the V gene TRBV27, with 7 bases matching TRBD1. Sample: NKG2D-low CD8+ T cells sorted from blood. The clonotype comes from a human donor with alopecia areata. The CDR3 reads CASSWGTAYEQYF. CDR3 in DNA: TGTGCCAGCAGTTGGGGGACAGCCTACGAGCAGTACTTC.